This T cell receptor beta chain derives from a study of OX40 agonist ivuxolimab in advanced cancers. Study-level background: Patients were treated with ivuxolimab, an agonistic anti-OX40 (CD134) antibody. Findings and caveats of the study: More expanded clones were found, on average, in CD8+ than in CD4+ T cells.

This clone came up a few times. Antigen: not known. The V end lost 0 bases, the J end lost 1 base, and 10 bases lay between the germline ends. The CDR3 runs to 15 residues. Per the germline V gene, CDR1 is SGHRS and CDR2 is YFSETQ. Only in-frame clones appear in the TCRdb table, and some are missing; sequencing was by immunoSEQ multiplex PCR. This table holds 30,000 to 35,000 clones, nearly 85% found once. This receptor was identified in an adult with an advanced solid tumor such as melanoma, head and neck, liver or kidney cancer. V gene TRBV5-1 combines with J gene TRBJ1-1, with D possibly TRBD1 on 6 matching bases. Material: CD4+ or CD8+ T cells sorted from blood, obtained in a trial of the OX40 agonist ivuxolimab. CDR3 protein: CASSLVGGSNTEAFF. Here the CDR3 DNA reads TGCGCCAGCAGCTTGGTTGGGGGCTCGAACACTGAAGCTTTCTTT.